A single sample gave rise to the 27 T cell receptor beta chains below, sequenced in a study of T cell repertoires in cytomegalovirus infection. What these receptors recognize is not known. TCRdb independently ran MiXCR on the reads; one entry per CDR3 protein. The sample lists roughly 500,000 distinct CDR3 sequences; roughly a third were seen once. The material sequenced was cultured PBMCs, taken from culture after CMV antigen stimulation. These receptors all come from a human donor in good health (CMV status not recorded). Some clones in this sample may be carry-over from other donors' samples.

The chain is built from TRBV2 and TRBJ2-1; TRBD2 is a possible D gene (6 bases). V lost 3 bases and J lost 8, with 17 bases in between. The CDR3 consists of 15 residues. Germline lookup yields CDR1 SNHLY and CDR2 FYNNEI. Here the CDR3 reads CASSDDSRGNYEQFF. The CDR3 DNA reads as TGTGCCAGCAGTGACGACTCCCGGGGGAACTATGAGCAGTTCTTC.

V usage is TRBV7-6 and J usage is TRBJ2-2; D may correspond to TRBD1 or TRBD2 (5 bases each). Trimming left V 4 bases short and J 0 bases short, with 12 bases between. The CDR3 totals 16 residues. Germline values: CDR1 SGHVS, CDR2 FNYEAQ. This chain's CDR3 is CASSSPGPTNTGELFF. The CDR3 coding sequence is TGTGCCAGCAGCTCCCCGGGACCGACGAACACCGGGGAGCTGTTTTTT.

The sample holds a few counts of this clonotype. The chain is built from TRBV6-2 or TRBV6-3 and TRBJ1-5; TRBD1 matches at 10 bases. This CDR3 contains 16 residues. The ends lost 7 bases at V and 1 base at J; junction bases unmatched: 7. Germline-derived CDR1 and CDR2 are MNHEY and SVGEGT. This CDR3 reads CASTPRQGASNQPQHF. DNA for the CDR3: TGTGCCAGCACCCCGAGACAGGGGGCGAGCAATCAGCCCCAGCATTTT.

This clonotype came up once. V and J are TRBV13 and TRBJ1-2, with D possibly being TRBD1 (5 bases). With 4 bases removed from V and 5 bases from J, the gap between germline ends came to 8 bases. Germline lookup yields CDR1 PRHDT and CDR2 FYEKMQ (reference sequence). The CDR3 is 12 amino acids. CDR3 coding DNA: TGTGCCAGCAGCTCAAGACAGTATGGCTACACCTTC. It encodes CASSSRQYGYTF.

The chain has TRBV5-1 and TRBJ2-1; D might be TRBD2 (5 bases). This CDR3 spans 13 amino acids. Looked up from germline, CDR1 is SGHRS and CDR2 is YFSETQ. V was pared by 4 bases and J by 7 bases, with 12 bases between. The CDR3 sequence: CASSVDWQNEQFF. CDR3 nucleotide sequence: TGCGCCAGCAGCGTGGACTGGCAGAATGAGCAGTTCTTC.

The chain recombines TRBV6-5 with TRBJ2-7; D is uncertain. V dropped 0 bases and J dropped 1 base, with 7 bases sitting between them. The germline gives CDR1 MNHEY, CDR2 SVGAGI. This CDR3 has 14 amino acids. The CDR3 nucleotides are TGTGCCAGCAGTTACTCGAGGATATCCTACGAGCAGTACGTC. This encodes CASSYSRISYEQYV.

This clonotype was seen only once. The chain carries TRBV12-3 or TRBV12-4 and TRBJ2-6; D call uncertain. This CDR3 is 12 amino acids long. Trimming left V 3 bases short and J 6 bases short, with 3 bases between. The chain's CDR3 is CASSFQANVLTF. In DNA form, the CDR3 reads TGTGCCAGCAGTTTTCAGGCCAACGTCCTGACTTTC.

The CDR3, as DNA: TGTGCCAGCAGCCCCCCTATCCGGGGGATCACGGGGTCCACCGGGGAGCTGTTTTTT. Amino acids: CASSPPIRGITGSTGELFF. The genes are TRBV7-4 and TRBJ2-2; tentative D call: TRBD2 (6 bases). The CDR3 is 19 residues long. Germline loops: CDR1 SGHVT, CDR2 SQSDAQ. Trimming took off 5 bases at V and 4 bases at J, with 26 bases between the two ends.

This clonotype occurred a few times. CDR3 amino acids: CASSELAGPYNEQFF. CDR3 sequence (DNA): TGCGCCAGCAGCGAACTAGCGGGGCCGTACAATGAGCAGTTCTTC. The chain joins TRBV10-1 to TRBJ2-1; TRBD2 matches 10 bases. The germline gives CDR1 WNHNN, CDR2 SYGVQD (reference sequence). The V and J ends lost 6 bases and 4 bases, in that order; junction bases with no gene match: 6. This CDR3 contains 15 residues.

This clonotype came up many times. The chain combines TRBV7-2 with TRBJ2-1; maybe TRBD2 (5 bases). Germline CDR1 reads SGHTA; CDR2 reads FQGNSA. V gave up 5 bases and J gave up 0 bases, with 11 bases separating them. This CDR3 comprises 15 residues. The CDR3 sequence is CASSPLVSSYNEQFF. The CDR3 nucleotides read TGTGCCAGCAGCCCACTAGTTTCCTCCTACAATGAGCAGTTCTTC. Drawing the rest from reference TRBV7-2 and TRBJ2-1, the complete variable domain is GAGVSQSPSNKVTEKGKDVELRCDPISGHTALYWYRQSLGQGLEFLIYFQGNSAPDKSGLPSDRFSAERTGGSVSTLTIQRTQQEDSAVYLCASSPLVSSYNEQFFGPGTRLTVL.

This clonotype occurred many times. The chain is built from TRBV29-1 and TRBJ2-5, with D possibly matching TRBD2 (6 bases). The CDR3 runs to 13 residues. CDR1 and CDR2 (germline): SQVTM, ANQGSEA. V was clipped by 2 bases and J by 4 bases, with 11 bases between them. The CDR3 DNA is TGCAGCGTTGAAATGCTAGCGAGAGAGACCCAGTACTTC. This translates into CSVEMLARETQYF.

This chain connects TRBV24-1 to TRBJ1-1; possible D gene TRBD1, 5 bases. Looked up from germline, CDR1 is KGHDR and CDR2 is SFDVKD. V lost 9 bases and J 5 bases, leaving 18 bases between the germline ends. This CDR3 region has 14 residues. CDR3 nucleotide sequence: TGTGCCACCTACATCCAGGGCTATTGGACTGAAGCTTTCTTT. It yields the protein CATYIQGYWTEAFF.

CDR3 loop: CATQGGGRTDTQYF. The CDR3 DNA reads TGTGCCACGCAAGGCGGCGGGAGGACAGATACGCAGTATTTT. The rearrangement uses TRBV6-5 and TRBJ2-3, with TRBD2 identical over 8 bases. CDR1 MNHEY and CDR2 SVGAGI come from the germline V gene. This CDR3 has 14 amino acids. Trimming removed 10 bases from V and 3 bases from J; junction bases left unmatched: 9.

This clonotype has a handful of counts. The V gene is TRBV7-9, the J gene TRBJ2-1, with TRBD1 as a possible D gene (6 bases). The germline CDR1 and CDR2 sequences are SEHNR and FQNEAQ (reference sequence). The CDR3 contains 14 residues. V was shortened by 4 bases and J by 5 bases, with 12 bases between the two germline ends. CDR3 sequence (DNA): TGTGCCAGCAGCTCCCCGCAGGGGAACAATGAGCAGTTCTTC. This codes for CASSSPQGNNEQFF.

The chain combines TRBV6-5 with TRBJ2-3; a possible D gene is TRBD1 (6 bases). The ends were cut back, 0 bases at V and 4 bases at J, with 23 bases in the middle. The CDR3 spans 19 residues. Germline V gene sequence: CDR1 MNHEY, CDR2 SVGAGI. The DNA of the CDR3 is TGTGCCAGCAGTTACTCGCTCTCCCGCACAACAGGGTCCCCAGATACGCAGTATTTT. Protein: CASSYSLSRTTGSPDTQYF.

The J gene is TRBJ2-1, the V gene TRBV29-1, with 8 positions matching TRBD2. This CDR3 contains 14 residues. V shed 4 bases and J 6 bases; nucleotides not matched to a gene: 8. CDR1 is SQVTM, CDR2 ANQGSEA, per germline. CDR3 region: CSVAGTRIRNEQFF. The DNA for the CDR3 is TGCAGCGTTGCCGGGACTAGGATTCGCAATGAGCAGTTCTTC.

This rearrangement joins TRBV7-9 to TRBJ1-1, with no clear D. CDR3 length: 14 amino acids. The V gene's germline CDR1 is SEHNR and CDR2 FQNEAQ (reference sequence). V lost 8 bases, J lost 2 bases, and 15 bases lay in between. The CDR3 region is CASVPRGLNTEAFF. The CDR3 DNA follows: TGTGCCAGCGTCCCTAGAGGCTTAAACACTGAAGCTTTCTTT.

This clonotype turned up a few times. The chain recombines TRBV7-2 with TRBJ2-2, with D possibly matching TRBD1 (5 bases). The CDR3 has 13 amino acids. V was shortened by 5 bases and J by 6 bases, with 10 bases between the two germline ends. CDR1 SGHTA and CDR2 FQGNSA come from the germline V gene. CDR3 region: CASSLSRAGELFF. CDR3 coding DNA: TGTGCCAGCAGCCTCAGCAGGGCCGGGGAGCTGTTTTTT.

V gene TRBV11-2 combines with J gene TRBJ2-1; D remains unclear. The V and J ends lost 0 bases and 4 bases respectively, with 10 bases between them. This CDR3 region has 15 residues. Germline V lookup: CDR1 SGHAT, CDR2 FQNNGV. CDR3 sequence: CASSLERLPYNEQFF. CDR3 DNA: TGTGCCAGCAGCTTAGAGCGCCTACCTTACAATGAGCAGTTCTTC.

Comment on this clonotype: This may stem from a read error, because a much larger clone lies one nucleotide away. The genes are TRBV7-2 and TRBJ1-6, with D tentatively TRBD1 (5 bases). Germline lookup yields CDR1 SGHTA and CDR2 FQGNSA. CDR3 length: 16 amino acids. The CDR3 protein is CASSLDRRQGASRLHF. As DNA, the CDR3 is TGTGCCAGCAGCTTAGATAGGCGGCAGGGCGCTTCACGCCTCCACTTT.

The CDR3 DNA reads as TGTGCCAGTAGTATCTCGGACAATCCTTCCTATGGCTACACCTTC. This translates into CASSISDNPSYGYTF. This chain uses TRBV19 with TRBJ1-2; tentatively, D is TRBD1 (5 bases). V was clipped by 3 bases and J by 4 bases, with 15 bases between them. Looked up from germline, CDR1 is LNHDA and CDR2 is SQIVND (reference sequence). The CDR3 loop spans 15 amino acids.

The CDR3 loop reads CASSILSTSPYNEQFF. DNA for the CDR3: TGTGCCAGTAGTATTTTGTCTACTTCCCCTTACAATGAGCAGTTCTTC. The chain uses TRBV19 and TRBJ2-1, with D unclear. Germline V CDR1 and CDR2: LNHDA, SQIVND (reference sequence). The CDR3 extends over 16 amino acids. V gave up 3 bases and J gave up 4 bases, with 16 bases separating them.

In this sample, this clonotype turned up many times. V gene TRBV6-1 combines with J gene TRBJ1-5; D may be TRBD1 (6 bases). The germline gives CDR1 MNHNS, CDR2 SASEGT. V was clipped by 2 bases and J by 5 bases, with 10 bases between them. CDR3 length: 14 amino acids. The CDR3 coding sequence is TGTGCCAGCAGTGAAACAGGGCGCCATCAGCCCCAGCATTTT. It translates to CASSETGRHQPQHF.

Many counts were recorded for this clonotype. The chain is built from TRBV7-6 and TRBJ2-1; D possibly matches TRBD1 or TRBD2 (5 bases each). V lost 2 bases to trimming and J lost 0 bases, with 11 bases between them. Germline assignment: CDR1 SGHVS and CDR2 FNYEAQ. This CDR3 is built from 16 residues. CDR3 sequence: CASSLSGASSYNEQFF. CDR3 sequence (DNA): TGTGCCAGCAGCTTATCCGGGGCTAGCTCCTACAATGAGCAGTTCTTC.

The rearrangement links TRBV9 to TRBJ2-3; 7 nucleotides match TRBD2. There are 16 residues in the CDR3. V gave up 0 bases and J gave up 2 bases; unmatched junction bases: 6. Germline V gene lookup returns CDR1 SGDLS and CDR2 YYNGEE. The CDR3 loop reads CASSVVAGLPTDTQYF. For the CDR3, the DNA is TGTGCCAGCAGCGTAGTAGCGGGCTTACCCACAGATACGCAGTATTTT.

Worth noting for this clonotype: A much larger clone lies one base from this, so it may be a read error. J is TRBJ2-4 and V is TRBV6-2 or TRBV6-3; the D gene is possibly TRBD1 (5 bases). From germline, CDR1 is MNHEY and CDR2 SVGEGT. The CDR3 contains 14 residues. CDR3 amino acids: CASSYSTAQNIPYF. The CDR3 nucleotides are TGTGCCAGCAGTTACTCGACAGCGCAGAACATTCCGTACTTC.

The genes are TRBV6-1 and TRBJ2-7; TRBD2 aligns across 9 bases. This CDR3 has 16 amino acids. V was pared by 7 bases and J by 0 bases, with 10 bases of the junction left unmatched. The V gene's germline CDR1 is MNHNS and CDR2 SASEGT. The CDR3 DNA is TGTGCCAGCATCCCTATGACTAGCGGCATCTCCTACGAGCAGTACTTC. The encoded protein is CASIPMTSGISYEQYF.